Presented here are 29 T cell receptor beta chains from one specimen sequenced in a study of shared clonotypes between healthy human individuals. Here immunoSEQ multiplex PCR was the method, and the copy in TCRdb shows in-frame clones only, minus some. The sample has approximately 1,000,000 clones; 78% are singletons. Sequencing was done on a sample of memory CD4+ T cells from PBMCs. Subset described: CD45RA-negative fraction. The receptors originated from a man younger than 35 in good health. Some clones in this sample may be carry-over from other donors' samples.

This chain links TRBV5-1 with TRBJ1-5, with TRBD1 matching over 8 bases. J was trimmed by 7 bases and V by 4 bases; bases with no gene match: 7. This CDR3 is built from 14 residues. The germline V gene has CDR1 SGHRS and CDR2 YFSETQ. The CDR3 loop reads CASSLGTGEQPQHF. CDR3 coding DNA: TGCGCCAGCAGCCTCGGGACAGGCGAACAGCCCCAGCATTTT.

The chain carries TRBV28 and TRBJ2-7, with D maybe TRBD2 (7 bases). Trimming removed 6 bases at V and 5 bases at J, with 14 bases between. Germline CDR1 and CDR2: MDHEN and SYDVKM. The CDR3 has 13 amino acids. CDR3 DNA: TGTGCCAGCAGGACGGGGGGCTACAACGAGCAGTACTTC. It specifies CASRTGGYNEQYF.

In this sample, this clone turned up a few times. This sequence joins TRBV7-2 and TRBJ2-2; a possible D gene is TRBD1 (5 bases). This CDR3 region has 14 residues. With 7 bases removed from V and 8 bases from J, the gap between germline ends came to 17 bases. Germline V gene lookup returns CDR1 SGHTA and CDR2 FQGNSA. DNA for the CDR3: TGTGCCAGCACAGGGCTTAGTATGCAGGGGGAGCTGTTTTTT. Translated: CASTGLSMQGELFF.

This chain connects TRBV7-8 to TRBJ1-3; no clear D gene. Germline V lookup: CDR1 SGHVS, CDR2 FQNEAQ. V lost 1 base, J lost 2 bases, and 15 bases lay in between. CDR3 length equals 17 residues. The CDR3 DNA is TGTGCCAGCAGCTTAGAGACTAGAATGCGCCCTGGAAACACCATATATTTT. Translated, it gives CASSLETRMRPGNTIYF.

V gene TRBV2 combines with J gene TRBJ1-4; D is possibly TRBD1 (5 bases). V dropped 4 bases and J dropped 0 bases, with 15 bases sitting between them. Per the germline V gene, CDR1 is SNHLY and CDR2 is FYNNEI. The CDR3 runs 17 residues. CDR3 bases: TGTGCCAGCAGTGCAGGGTTTGGGCTTGCAACTAATGAAAAACTGTTTTTT. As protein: CASSAGFGLATNEKLFF.

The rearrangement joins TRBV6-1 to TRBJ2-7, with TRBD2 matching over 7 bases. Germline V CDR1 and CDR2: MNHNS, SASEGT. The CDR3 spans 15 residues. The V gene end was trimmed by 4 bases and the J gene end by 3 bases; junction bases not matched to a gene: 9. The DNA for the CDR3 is TGTGCCAGCAGTGTCCAGGCGGGAGTTTTCTACGAGCAGTACTTC. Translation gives CASSVQAGVFYEQYF.

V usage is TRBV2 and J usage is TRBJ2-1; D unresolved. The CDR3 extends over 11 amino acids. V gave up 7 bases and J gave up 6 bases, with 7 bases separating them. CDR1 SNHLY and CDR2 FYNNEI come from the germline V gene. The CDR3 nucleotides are TGTGCCAGCATGAGGCTCAATGAGCAGTTCTTC. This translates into CASMRLNEQFF.

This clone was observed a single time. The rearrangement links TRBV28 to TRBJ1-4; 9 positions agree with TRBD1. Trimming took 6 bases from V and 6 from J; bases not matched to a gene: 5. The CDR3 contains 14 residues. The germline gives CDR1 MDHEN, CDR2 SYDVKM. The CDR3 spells CASSTRQGDEKLFF. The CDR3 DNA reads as TGTGCCAGCAGCACCAGACAGGGGGATGAAAAACTGTTTTTT. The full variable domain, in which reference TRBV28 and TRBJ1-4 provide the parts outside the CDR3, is DVKVTQSSRYLVKRTGEKVFLECVQDMDHENMFWYRQDPGLGLRLIYFSYDVKMKEKGDIPEGYSVSREKKERFSLILESASTNQTSMYLCASSTRQGDEKLFFGSGTQLSVL.

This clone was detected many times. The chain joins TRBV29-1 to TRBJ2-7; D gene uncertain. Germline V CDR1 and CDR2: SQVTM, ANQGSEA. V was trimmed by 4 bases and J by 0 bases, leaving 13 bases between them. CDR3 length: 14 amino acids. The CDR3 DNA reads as TGCAGCGTTGGTCGGTCTGAAGGCTCCTACGAGCAGTACTTC. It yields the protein CSVGRSEGSYEQYF.

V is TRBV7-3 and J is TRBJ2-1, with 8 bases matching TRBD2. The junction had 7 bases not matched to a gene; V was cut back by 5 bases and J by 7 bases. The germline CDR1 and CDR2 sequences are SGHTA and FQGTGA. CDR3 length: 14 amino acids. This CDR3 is CASSPFGGGNEQFF. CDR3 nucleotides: TGTGCCAGCAGCCCCTTCGGGGGGGGAAATGAGCAGTTCTTC. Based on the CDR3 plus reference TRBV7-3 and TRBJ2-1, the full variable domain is GAGVSQTPSNKVTEKGKYVELRCDPISGHTALYWYRQSLGQGPEFLIYFQGTGAADDSGLPNDRFFAVRPEGSVSTLKIQRTERGDSAVYLCASSPFGGGNEQFFGPGTRLTVL.

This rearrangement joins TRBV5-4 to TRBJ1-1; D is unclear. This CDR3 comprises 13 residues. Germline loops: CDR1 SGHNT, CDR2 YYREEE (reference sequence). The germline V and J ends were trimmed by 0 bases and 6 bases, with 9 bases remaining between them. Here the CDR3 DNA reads TGTGCCAGCAGCTTGGCCAACCCCGCTGAAGCTTTCTTT. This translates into CASSLANPAEAFF.

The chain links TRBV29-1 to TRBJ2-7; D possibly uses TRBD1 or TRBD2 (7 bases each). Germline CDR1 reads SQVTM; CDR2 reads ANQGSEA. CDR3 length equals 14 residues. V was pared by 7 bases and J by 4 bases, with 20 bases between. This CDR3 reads CSANAGGRGYEQYF. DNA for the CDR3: TGCAGCGCGAACGCAGGGGGGAGGGGTTACGAGCAGTACTTC.

The CDR3 sequence: CASSLSSSQPQHF. CDR3 coding DNA: TGTGCCAGCAGTTTATCGTCGAGTCAGCCCCAGCATTTT. This chain uses TRBV27 with TRBJ1-5; D is undetermined. Germline V gene sequence: CDR1 MNHEY, CDR2 SMNVEV (reference sequence). V shed 0 bases and J shed 6 bases, with 6 bases lying between them. The CDR3 runs to 13 residues.

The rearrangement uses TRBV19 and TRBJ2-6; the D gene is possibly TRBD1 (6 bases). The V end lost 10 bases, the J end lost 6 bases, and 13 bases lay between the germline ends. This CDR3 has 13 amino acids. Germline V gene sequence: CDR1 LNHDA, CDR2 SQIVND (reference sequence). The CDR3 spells CATAPGQANVLTF. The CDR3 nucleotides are TGTGCCACCGCACCGGGACAGGCCAACGTCCTGACTTTC.

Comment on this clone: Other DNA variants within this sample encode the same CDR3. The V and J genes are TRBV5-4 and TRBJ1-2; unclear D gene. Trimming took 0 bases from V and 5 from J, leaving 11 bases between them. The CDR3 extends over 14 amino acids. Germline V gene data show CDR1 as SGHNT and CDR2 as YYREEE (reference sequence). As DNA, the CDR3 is TGTGCCAGCAGCTTGGATCGGGGTCTGTATGGCTACACCTTC. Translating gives CASSLDRGLYGYTF.

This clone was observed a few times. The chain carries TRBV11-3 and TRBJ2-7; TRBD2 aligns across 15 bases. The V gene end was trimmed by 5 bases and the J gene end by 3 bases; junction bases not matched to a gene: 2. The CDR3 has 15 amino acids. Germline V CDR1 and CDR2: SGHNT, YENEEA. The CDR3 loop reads CASSKGLAGGYEQYF. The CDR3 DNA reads TGTGCCAGCAGCAAGGGACTAGCGGGAGGCTACGAGCAGTACTTC.

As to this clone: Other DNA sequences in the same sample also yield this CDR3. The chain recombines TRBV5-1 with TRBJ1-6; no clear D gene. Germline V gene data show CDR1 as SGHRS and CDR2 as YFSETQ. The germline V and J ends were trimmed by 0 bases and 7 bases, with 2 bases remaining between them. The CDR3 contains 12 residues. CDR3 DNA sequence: TGCGCCAGCAGCTTGGAAAATTCACCCCTCCACTTT. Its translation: CASSLENSPLHF.

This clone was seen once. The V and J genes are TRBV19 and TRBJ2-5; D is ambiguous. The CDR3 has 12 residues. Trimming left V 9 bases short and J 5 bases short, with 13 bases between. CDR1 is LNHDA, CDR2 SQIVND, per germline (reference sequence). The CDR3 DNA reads TGTGCCAGCAGCCTTCCCGGTGAGACCCAGTACTTC. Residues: CASSLPGETQYF.

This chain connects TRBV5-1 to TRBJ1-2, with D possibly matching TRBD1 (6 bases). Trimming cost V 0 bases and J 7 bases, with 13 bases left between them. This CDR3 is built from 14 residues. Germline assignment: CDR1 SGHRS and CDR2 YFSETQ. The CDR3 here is CASSLAENRAGYTF. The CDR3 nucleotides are TGCGCCAGCAGCTTGGCAGAAAACAGGGCTGGCTACACCTTC.

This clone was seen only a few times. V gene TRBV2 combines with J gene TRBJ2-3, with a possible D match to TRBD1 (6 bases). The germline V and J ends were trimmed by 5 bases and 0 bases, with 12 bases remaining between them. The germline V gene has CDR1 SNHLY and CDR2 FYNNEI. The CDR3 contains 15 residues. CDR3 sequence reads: CASSLQGSSTDTQYF. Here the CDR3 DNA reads TGTGCCAGCAGTCTACAGGGTTCTAGCACAGATACGCAGTATTTT.

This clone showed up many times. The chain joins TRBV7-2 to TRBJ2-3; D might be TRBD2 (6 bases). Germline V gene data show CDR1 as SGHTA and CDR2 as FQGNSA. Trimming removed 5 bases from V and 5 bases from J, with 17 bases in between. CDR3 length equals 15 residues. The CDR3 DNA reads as TGTGCCAGCAGCCCGATCGGGGGAGTTGGAGATACGCAGTATTTT. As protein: CASSPIGGVGDTQYF.

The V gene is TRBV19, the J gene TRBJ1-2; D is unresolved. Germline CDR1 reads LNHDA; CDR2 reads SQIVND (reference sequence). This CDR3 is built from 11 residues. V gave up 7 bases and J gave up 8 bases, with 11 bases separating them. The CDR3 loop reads CASTPGYGYTF. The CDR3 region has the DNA TGTGCCAGTACGCCTGGGTACGGCTACACCTTC.

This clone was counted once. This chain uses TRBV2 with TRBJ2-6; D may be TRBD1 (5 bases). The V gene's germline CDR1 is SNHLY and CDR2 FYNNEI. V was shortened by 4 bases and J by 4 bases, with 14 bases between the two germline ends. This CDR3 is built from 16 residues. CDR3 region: CASSGQTRAGANVLTF. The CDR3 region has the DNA TGTGCCAGCAGTGGTCAGACCAGGGCAGGGGCCAACGTCCTGACTTTC.

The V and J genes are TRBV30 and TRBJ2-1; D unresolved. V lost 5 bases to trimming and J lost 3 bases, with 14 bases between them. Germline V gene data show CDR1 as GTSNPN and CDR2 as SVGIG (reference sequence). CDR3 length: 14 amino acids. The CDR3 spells CAWSDDNLYNEQFF. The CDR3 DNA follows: TGTGCCTGGTCGGACGACAACCTCTACAATGAGCAGTTCTTC.

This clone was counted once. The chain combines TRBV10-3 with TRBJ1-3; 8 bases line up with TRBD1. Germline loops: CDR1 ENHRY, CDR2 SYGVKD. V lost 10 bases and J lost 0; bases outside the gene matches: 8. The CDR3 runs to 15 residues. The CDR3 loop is CASSTGDLSGNTIYF. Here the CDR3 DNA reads TGTGCCAGCTCGACAGGGGACCTCTCTGGAAACACCATATATTTT.

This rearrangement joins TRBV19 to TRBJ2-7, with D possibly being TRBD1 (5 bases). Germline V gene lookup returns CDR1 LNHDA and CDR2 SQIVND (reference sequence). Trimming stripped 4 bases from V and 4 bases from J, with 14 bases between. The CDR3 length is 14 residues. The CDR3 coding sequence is TGTGCCAGTAGTAGGGCAGGGCCTCGATACGAGCAGTACTTC. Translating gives CASSRAGPRYEQYF.

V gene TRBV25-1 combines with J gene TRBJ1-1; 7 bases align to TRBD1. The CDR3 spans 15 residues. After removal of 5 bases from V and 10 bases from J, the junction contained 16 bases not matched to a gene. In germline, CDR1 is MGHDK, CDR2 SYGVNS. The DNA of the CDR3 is TGTGCCAGCAGTTCCTCGGACAGGTTACTAGAGGGAGCTTTCTTT. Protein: CASSSSDRLLEGAFF.

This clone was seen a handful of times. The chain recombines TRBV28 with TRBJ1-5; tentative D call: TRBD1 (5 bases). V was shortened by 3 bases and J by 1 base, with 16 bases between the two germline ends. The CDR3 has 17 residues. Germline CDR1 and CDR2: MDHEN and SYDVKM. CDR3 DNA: TGTGCCAGCAGTTTTATCTGGGGGAGTGGAAGCAATCAGCCCCAGCATTTT. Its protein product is CASSFIWGSGSNQPQHF.

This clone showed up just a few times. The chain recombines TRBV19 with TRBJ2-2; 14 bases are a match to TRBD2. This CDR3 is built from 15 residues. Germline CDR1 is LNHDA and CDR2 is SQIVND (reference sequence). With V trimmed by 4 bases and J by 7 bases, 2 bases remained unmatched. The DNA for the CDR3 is TGTGCCAGTAGTAAGGGGACTAGCGGGAGCGGGGAGCTGTTTTTT. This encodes CASSKGTSGSGELFF.